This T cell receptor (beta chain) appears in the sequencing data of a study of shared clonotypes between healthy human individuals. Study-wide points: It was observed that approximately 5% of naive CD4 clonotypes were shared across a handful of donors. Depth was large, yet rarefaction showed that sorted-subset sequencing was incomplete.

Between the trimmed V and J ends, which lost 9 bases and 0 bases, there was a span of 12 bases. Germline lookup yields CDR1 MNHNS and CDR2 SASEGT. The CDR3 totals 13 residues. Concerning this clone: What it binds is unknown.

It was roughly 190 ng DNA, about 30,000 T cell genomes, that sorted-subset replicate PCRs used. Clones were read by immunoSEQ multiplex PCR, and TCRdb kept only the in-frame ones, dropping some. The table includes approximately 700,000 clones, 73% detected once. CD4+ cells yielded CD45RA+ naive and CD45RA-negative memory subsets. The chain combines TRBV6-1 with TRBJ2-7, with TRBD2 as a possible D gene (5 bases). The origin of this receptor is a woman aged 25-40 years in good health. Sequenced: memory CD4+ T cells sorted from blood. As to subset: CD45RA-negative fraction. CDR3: CASSWEYSYEQYF. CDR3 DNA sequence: TGTGCCAGTTCGTGGGAGTACTCCTACGAGCAGTACTTC.